This T cell receptor (beta chain) was sequenced in a study of blood T cell repertoires in COVID-19. Trimming pared 1 base from V and 6 bases from J, leaving 11 bases between. This CDR3 has 14 residues. CDR1 and CDR2 (germline): SGHTA, FQGNSA. TCRdb's table, derived via immunoSEQ multiplex PCR, lists solely in-frame clones and lacks some. The sample gives 180,000 or so clones, 70% to 80% of which show up once; 13% is in the top ten. V and J are TRBV7-2 and TRBJ2-3, with a possible D match to TRBD2 (6 bases). The specimen was peripheral blood. The TCR was taken from a man aged 50 or older who had recovered from COVID-19. CDR3 region: CASSLVASEDTQYF. The DNA for the CDR3 is TGTGCCAGCAGCTTAGTGGCTAGCGAGGATACGCAGTATTTT.